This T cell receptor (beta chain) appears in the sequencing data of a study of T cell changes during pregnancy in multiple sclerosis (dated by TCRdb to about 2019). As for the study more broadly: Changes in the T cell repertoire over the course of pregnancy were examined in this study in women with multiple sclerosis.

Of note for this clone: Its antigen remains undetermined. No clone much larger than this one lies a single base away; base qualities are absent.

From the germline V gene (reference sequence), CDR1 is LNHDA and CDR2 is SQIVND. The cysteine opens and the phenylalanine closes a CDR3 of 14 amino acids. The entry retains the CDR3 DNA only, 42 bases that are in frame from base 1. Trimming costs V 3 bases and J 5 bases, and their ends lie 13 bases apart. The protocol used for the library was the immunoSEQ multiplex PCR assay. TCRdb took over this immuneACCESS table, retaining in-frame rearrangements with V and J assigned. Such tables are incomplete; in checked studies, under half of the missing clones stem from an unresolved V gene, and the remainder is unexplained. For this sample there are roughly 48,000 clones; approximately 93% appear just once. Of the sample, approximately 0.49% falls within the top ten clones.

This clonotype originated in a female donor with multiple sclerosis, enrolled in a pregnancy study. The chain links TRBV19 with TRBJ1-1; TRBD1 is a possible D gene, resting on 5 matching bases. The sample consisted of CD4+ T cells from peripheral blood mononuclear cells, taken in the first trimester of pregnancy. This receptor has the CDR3 CASSMIAGVTEAFF. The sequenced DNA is TGTGCCAGTAGTATGATCGCGGGGGTAACTGAAGCTTTCTTT.